This T cell receptor beta chain was sequenced for a study of CD8+ T cells in alopecia areata. cDNA reverse transcribed from extracted RNA served as the sequencing template. The repertoire was sequenced with immunoSEQ multiplex PCR; TCRdb's copy has only in-frame clones and lacks some. The repertoire holds roughly 64,000 clones, with roughly two fifths as singletons. The ends were cut back, 2 bases at V and 1 base at J, with 3 bases in the middle. Germline V gene lookup returns CDR1 SGHDT and CDR2 YYEEEE. This CDR3 spans 12 amino acids. The sample was NKG2D-low CD8+ T cells sorted from blood. The gene calls are TRBV5-6 and TRBJ1-1, with no clear D. The receptor was derived from a human donor with alopecia areata. This chain's CDR3 is CASSFGNTEAFF. For the CDR3, the DNA is TGTGCCAGCAGCTTTGGGAACACTGAAGCTTTCTTT.